The 20 T cell receptor beta chains below all came from one sample that was sequenced in a study of regulatory T cells in long-lasting Graves disease. Arm-PCR of CDR3 regions with iRepertoire HTBI primers generated TCR beta libraries. TCRdb re-analysed the multiplex PCR reads in MiXCR, keeping a single row per CDR3 protein. Of more than 400,000 distinct CDR3 sequences in the sample, around 15% were seen once. This sample's time point: newly diagnosed GD, antithyroid drugs for less than 3 months. Extracted RNA from PBMCs served as the source of the TCR library. The same data also contributed to another study, on T cells in Graves' hyperthyroidism and ophthalmopathy.

Sample: peripheral blood mononuclear cells (PBMCs), taken at new diagnosis, from a patient treated with antithyroid drugs. Every receptor here comes from a woman under 40 with Graves disease.

In its sample, this clonotype was seen a few times. The rearrangement uses TRBV20-1 and TRBJ2-3; 12 bases fit TRBD2. The CDR3 runs 19 residues. The V and J ends lost 0 bases and 1 base, in that order; junction bases with no gene match: 11. The V gene's germline CDR1 is DFQATT and CDR2 SNEGSKA (reference sequence). The CDR3 DNA is TGCAGTGCTAGAGATAAGGGGACTAGCGGGTTCTGGGGCACAGATACGCAGTATTTT. Its protein is CSARDKGTSGFWGTDTQYF.

This clonotype was seen ten or more times. The chain links TRBV5-1 to TRBJ2-3, with D possibly being TRBD1 (5 bases). V lost 3 bases and J lost 5, with 19 bases in between. CDR1 and CDR2 (germline): SGHRS, YFSETQ. The CDR3 contains 16 residues. The CDR3 reads CASSSIGAGTQDTQYF. The DNA for the CDR3 is TGCGCCAGCAGCTCTATAGGGGCAGGAACCCAAGATACGCAGTATTTT.

Concerning this clonotype: No conserved phenylalanine or tryptophan is present at the end of the CDR3, so a read error is the likely explanation. V gene TRBV5-1 combines with J gene TRBJ2-7; 7 positions agree with TRBD1. The germline CDR1 and CDR2 sequences are SGHRS and YFSETQ. Losses at the gene ends were 0 bases for V and 5 bases for J; bases not matched to a gene: 5. CDR3 size: 14 residues. The CDR3 DNA follows: TGCGCCAGCAGCTTGGGTGACAGGGCCCACGAGCAGTACTCC. Translated, it gives CASSLGDRAHEQYS.

The V and J genes are TRBV19 and TRBJ1-2; 11 nucleotides line up with TRBD1. Losses at the gene ends were 7 bases for V and 2 bases for J; bases not matched to a gene: 9. The CDR3 covers 16 residues. The germline CDR1 and CDR2 sequences are LNHDA and SQIVND (reference sequence). The DNA for the CDR3 is TGTGCCAGTACCCCGGACAGGGGGCGAATCAACTATGGCTACACCTTC. This sequence encodes CASTPDRGRINYGYTF.

This clonotype was picked up many times. V gene TRBV12-3 or TRBV12-4 combines with J gene TRBJ2-6; D possibly corresponds to TRBD1 (6 bases). The CDR3 has 15 amino acids. The V and J ends lost 6 bases and 2 bases respectively, with 11 bases between them. CDR3 protein: CASRPGVTGANVLTF. DNA for the CDR3: TGTGCCAGCAGGCCAGGGGTAACTGGGGCCAACGTCCTGACTTTC.

At least ten counts were recorded for this clonotype. V usage is TRBV14 and J usage is TRBJ2-1; D is undetermined. Germline loops: CDR1 SGHDN, CDR2 FVKESK. The CDR3 spans 15 residues. V shed 5 bases and J shed 0 bases, with 11 bases lying between them. CDR3 region: CASSWTTASYNEQFF. In DNA, the CDR3 is TGTGCCAGCAGCTGGACCACCGCCTCCTACAATGAGCAGTTCTTC. The full variable domain, rest sourced from reference TRBV14 and TRBJ2-1, is EAGVTQFPSHSVIEKGQTVTLRCDPISGHDNLYWYRRVMGKEIKFLLHFVKESKQDESGMPNNRFLAERTGGTYSTLKVQPAELEDSGVYFCASSWTTASYNEQFFGPGTRLTVL.

This clonotype has a count of ten or more. The chain couples TRBV11-2 to TRBJ2-7, with D tentatively TRBD1 (6 bases). V was cut by 3 bases and J by 6 bases, with 21 bases left in between. The germline gives CDR1 SGHAT, CDR2 FQNNGV. This CDR3 comprises 16 residues. The CDR3 protein is CASSLYPGHSPGEQYF. CDR3 coding DNA: TGTGCCAGCAGCTTGTACCCGGGACACTCGCCGGGCGAGCAGTACTTC.

This clonotype was counted ten times or more. This rearrangement joins TRBV7-9 to TRBJ2-7; D not certain. CDR1 and CDR2 from the germline V gene are SEHNR and FQNEAQ (reference sequence). The CDR3 spans 14 residues. V lost 4 bases, J lost 5 bases, and 15 bases lay in between. The DNA for the CDR3 is TGTGCCAGCAGCTCCAGGTTTTCCCCCCACGAGCAGTACTTC. It specifies CASSSRFSPHEQYF.

The gene calls are TRBV6-5 and TRBJ2-3, with 8 bases that match TRBD2. Germline CDR1 reads MNHEY; CDR2 reads SVGAGI. After removal of 2 bases from V and 8 bases from J, the junction contained 15 bases not matched to a gene. The CDR3 is made up of 17 amino acids. The CDR3 sequence: CASSYGAVGDGGGTQYF. The DNA of the CDR3 is TGTGCCAGCAGTTACGGAGCGGTCGGTGACGGGGGGGGTACGCAGTATTTT.

This clonotype was counted at least ten times. J is TRBJ1-2 and V is TRBV7-2; a possible D gene is TRBD1 (6 bases). Trimming pared 1 base from V and 4 bases from J, leaving 10 bases between. The CDR3 loop spans 14 amino acids. Germline V gene data show CDR1 as SGHTA and CDR2 as FQGNSA. The CDR3 region is CASSLGGQSYGYTF. The DNA of the CDR3 is TGTGCCAGCAGCTTAGGGGGACAATCCTATGGCTACACCTTC.

This clonotype appeared many times. At one end, the junction sequence differs from germline, possibly due to a read error. This chain uses TRBV5-1 with TRBJ2-7, with D possibly being TRBD2 (5 bases). The CDR3 loop spans 15 amino acids. CDR1 is SGHRS, CDR2 YFSETQ, per germline. CDR3 protein: CASSLAGGQNGEQYF. CDR3 bases: TGTGCCAGCAGCTTGGCCGGCGGGCAGAACGGCGAGCAGTACTTC.

This chain connects TRBV18 to TRBJ2-7; 8 bases map to TRBD2. Germline V gene lookup returns CDR1 KGHSH and CDR2 LQKENI. The V segment lost 4 bases and the J segment 2 bases; nucleotides outside the gene matches: 7. The CDR3 has 15 residues. The CDR3 DNA reads TGTGCCAGCTCACAGTTAGCGGGACCAGCCTACGAGCAGTACTTC. Translating it yields CASSQLAGPAYEQYF.

V usage is TRBV14 and J usage is TRBJ2-2; D ambiguous. Trimming shortened V by 8 bases and J by 3 bases, and 13 bases separated the two germline ends. The CDR3 runs 14 residues. From germline, CDR1 is SGHDN and CDR2 FVKESK. The CDR3 spells CASGYEGDTGELFF. In DNA form, the CDR3 reads TGTGCCAGCGGGTACGAAGGTGACACCGGGGAGCTGTTTTTT.

This clonotype occurred many times. CDR3 sequence reads: CASRTWTSGSTDTQYF. The CDR3 DNA sequence: TGTGCCAGCCGCACTTGGACTAGCGGGAGCACAGATACGCAGTATTTT. V is TRBV27 and J is TRBJ2-3, with 11 bases fitting TRBD2. Germline CDR1 reads MNHEY; CDR2 reads SMNVEV (reference sequence). Losses at the gene ends were 8 bases for V and 0 bases for J; bases not matched to a gene: 7. The CDR3 is made up of 16 amino acids.

This clonotype appeared many times. The CDR3 sequence: CASSKGRNYEQYF. The CDR3 coding sequence is TGTGCCAGCAGTAAAGGACGTAACTACGAGCAGTACTTC. This sequence joins TRBV6-1 and TRBJ2-7, with D hard to call. CDR1 MNHNS and CDR2 SASEGT come from the germline V gene. The CDR3 is made up of 13 amino acids. V was trimmed by 5 bases and J by 3 bases, leaving 11 bases between them.

This clonotype was seen at least ten times. The chain combines TRBV6-1 with TRBJ1-1; the D gene is possibly TRBD1 (5 bases). CDR1 is MNHNS and CDR2 is SASEGT in the germline V gene. The V end lost 6 bases, the J end lost 2 bases, and 10 bases lay between the germline ends. The CDR3 covers 13 residues. Here the CDR3 reads CASRPTANTEAFF. For the CDR3, the DNA is TGTGCCAGCAGACCGACAGCAAACACTGAAGCTTTCTTT.

The chain couples TRBV4-1 to TRBJ2-7; D remains unclear. V was trimmed by 2 bases and J by 4 bases, leaving 15 bases between them. The CDR3 covers 15 residues. Germline V lookup: CDR1 MGHRA, CDR2 YSYEKL. For the CDR3, the DNA is TGCGCCAGCAGCCAAATCTCCGAAATGGGTTACGAGCAGTACTTC. Its protein is CASSQISEMGYEQYF.

The CDR3 reads CASSRVWEKLFF. The CDR3 DNA is TGTGCCAGCTCCAGGGTTTGGGAAAAACTGTTTTTT. This chain joins TRBV7-8 and TRBJ1-4; TRBD1 might be the D (5 bases). The CDR3 is 12 residues long. V lost 8 bases to trimming and J lost 8 bases, with 12 bases between them. CDR1 is SGHVS and CDR2 is FQNEAQ in the germline V gene.

This clonotype occurred many times. The gene calls are TRBV18 and TRBJ2-7; possibly TRBD1 for D (6 bases). Germline V gene sequence: CDR1 KGHSH, CDR2 LQKENI. CDR3 size: 14 residues. V was shortened by 6 bases and J by 2 bases, with 14 bases between the two germline ends. CDR3 nucleotide sequence: TGTGCCAGCTCGGTTTATCAGGGGACCTACGAGCAGTACTTC. Translation: CASSVYQGTYEQYF.

This clonotype was seen only a few times. This chain uses TRBV27 with TRBJ2-3; D call uncertain. The CDR3 has 12 residues. Germline CDR1 is MNHEY and CDR2 is SMNVEV (reference sequence). Trimming removed 7 bases from V and 3 bases from J, with 8 bases in between. The CDR3 region is CASTFSTDTQYF. The CDR3 DNA follows: TGTGCCAGCACCTTCAGTACAGATACGCAGTATTTT.